This T cell receptor beta chain was sequenced during a study of T-cell reconstitution after alpha-beta-depleted transplantation in children. Study-wide results and limits: T-cell counts and diversity at one year post-transplant came mainly from newly produced T cells.

In its sample, this clonotype was seen a few times. What it binds is unknown. Preparing the TCRbeta library involved the use of unique molecular identifiers. TCRdb called the PCR reads again in MiXCR, with one record for every CDR3 protein. The sample has 450,000 to 550,000 distinct CDR3 sequences; about an eighth are singletons. The CDR3 loop spans 13 amino acids. Per germline, CDR1 SGHTA and CDR2 FQGNSA. Trimming took off 6 bases at V and 2 bases at J, with 10 bases between the two ends. The receptor was derived from a female patient between 2 and 15 years old who had a stem cell transplant for aplastic anemia, so the T cells may come from the graft donor. The chain has TRBV7-2 and TRBJ2-5, with TRBD1 as a possible D gene (5 bases). This specimen consisted of PBMCs, mostly from graft donor cells, obtained 180 days after TCRalphabeta/CD19-depleted stem cell transplant. CDR3 nucleotide sequence: TGTGCCAGCAGAGGGGATGGTCAAGAGACCCAGTACTTC. This gives the protein CASRGDGQETQYF.